This T cell receptor beta chain stems from a study of chemoradiotherapy in HPV16-positive cancers. General study findings and limits: Non-HPV-specific T cells did not expand in tumors during treatment, whereas candidate HPV-specific clones and E7-related motifs did.

TCRdb's copy holds only in-frame clones and misses some; the assay was immunoSEQ multiplex PCR. Of about 66,000 clones listed, 88% are singletons. About this clone itself: The target antigen is unknown.

This TCR came from a human donor with HPV-associated anogenital cancer. Sequencing was performed on blood, taken from a patient who underwent chemoradiotherapy.

CDR3 sequence reads: CASSLGRGPYEQYF. The CDR3, as DNA: TGTGCCAGCAGTTTGGGAAGGGGACCCTACGAGCAGTACTTC. This rearrangement joins TRBV27 to TRBJ2-7; the D gene could be TRBD1 or TRBD2 (5 bases each). Trimming stripped 3 bases from V and 2 bases from J, with 11 bases between. CDR1 MNHEY and CDR2 SMNVEV come from the germline V gene (reference sequence). The CDR3 extends over 14 amino acids.